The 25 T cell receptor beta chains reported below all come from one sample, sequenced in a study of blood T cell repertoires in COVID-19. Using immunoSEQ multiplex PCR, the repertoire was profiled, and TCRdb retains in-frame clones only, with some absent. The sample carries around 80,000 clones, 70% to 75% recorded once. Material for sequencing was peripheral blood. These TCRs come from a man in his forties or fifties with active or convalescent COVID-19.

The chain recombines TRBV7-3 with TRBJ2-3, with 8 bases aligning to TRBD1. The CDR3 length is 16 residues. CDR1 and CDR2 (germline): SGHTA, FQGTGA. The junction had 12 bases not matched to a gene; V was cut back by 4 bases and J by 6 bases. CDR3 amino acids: CASSSEVAGGKDTQYF. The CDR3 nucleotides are TGTGCCAGCAGCTCCGAGGTGGCAGGGGGCAAGGATACGCAGTATTTT.

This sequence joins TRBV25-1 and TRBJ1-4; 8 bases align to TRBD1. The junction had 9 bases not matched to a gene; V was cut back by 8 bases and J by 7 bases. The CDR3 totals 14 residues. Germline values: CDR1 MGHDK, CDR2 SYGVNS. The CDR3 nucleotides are TGTGCCAGCCGCCCGCAGGGGGCGCGTGAAAAACTGTTTTTT. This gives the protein CASRPQGAREKLFF.

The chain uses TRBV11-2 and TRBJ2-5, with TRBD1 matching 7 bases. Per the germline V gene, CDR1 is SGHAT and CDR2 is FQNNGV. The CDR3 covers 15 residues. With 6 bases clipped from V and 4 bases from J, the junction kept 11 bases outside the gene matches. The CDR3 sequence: CASSPDRESRETQYF. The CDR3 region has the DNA TGTGCCAGCAGTCCCGACAGGGAGAGTCGAGAGACCCAGTACTTC. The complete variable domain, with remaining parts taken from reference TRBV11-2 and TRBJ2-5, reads EAGVAQSPRYKIIEKRQSVAFWCNPISGHATLYWYQQILGQGPKLLIQFQNNGVVDDSQLPKDRFSAERLKGVDSTLKIQPAKLEDSAVYLCASSPDRESRETQYFGPGTRLLVL.

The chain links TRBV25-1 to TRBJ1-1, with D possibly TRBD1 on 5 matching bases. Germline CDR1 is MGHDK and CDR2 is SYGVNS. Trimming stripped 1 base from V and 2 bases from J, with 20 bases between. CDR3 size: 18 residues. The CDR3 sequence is CASSELGKGRGLNTEAFF. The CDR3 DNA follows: TGTGCCAGCAGTGAATTGGGTAAAGGGAGGGGTTTAAACACTGAAGCTTTCTTT.

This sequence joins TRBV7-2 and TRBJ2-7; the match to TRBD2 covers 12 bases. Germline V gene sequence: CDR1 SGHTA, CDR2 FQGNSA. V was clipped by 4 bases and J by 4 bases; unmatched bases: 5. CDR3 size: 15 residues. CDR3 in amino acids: CASSSGLAGRYEQYF. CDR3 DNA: TGTGCCAGCAGCTCGGGACTAGCGGGCCGGTACGAGCAGTACTTC.

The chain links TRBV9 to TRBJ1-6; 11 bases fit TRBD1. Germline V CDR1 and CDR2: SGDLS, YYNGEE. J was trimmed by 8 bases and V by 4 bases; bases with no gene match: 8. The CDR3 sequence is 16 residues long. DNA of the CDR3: TGTGCCAGCAGCACCGGACAGGGGGCCTCGGATTCACCCCTCCACTTT. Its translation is CASSTGQGASDSPLHF.

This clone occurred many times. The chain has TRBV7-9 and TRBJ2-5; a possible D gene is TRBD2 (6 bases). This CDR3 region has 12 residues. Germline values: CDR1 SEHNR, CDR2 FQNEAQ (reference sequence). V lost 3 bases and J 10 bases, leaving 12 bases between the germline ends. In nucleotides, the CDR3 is TGTGCCAGCAGCTTGGGGGGAATGGGCCAGTACTTC. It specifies CASSLGGMGQYF.

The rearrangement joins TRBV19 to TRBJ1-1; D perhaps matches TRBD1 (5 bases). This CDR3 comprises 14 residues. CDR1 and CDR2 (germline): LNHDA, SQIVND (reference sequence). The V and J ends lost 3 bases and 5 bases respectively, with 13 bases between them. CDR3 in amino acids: CASSMVQGGTEAFF. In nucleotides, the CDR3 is TGTGCCAGTAGTATGGTTCAGGGAGGTACTGAAGCTTTCTTT.

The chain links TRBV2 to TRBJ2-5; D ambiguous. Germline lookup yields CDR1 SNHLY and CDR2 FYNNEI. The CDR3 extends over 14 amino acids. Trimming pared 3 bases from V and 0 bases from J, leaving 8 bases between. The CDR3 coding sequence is TGTGCCAGCAGTGATGGTGGCAACCAAGAGACCCAGTACTTC. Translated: CASSDGGNQETQYF.

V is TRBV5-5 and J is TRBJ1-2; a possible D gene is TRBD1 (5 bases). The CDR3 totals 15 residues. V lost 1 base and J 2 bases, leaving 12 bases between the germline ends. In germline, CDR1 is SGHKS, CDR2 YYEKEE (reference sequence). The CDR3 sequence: CASSLPEGWNYGYTF. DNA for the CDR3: TGTGCCAGCAGCTTGCCGGAGGGGTGGAACTATGGCTACACCTTC.

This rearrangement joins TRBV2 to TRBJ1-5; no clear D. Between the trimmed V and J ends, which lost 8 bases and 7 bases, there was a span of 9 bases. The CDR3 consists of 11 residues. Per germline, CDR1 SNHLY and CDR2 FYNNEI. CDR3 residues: CASVAVQPQHF. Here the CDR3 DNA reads TGTGCCAGCGTTGCGGTCCAGCCCCAGCATTTT.

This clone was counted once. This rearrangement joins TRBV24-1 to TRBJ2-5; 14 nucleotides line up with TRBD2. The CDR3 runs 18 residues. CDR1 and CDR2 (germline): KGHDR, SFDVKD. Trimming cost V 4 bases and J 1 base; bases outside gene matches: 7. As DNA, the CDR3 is TGTGCCACCAGTGACCCGGGGACTAGCGGGGGCCTCCAAGAGACCCAGTACTTC. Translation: CATSDPGTSGGLQETQYF.

DNA for the CDR3: TGTGCCAGCAGTGACTTCAACGGTGGAAACACCATATATTTT. It specifies CASSDFNGGNTIYF. The chain has TRBV25-1 and TRBJ1-3; unclear D gene. Deletions cut 3 bases from V and 3 bases from J, with 9 bases between. Germline assignment: CDR1 MGHDK and CDR2 SYGVNS. The CDR3 runs 14 residues.

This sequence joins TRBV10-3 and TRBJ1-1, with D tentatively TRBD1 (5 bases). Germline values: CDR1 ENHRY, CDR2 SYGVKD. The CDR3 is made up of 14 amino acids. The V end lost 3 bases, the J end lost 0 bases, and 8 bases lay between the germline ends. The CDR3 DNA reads TGTGCCATCAGTGACGGGGGTATGAACACTGAAGCTTTCTTT. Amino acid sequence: CAISDGGMNTEAFF.

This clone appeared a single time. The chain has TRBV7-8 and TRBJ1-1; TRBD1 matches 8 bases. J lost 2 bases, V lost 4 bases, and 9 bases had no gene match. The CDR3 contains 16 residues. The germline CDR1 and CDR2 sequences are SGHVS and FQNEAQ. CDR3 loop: CASSSSQGAQNTEAFF. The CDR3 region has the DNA TGTGCCAGCAGCTCAAGCCAGGGGGCGCAAAACACTGAAGCTTTCTTT.

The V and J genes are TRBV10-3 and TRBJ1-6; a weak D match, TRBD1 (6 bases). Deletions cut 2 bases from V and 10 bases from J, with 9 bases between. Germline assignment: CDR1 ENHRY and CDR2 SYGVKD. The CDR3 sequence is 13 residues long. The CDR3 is CAISEQGTSPLHF. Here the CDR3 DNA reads TGTGCCATCAGTGAGCAGGGGACCTCACCCCTCCACTTT.

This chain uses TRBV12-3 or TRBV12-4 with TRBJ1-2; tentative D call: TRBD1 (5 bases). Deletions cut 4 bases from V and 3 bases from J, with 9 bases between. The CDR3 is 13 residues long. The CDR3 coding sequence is TGTGCCAGCAGTTCCCAGGGTTACTATGGCTACACCTTC. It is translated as CASSSQGYYGYTF.

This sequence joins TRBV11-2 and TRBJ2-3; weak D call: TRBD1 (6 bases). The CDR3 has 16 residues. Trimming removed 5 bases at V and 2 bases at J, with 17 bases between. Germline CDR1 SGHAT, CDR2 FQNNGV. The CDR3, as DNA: TGTGCCAGCAGCCATGGGGGCCTTAGCGACACAGATACGCAGTATTTT. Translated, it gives CASSHGGLSDTDTQYF.

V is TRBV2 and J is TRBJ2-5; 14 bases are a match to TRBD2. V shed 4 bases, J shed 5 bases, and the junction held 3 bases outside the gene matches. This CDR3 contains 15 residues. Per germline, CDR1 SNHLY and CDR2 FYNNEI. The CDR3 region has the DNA TGTGCCAGCAGTGGGCGACTAGCGGGGGGGGAGACCCAGTACTTC. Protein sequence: CASSGRLAGGETQYF.

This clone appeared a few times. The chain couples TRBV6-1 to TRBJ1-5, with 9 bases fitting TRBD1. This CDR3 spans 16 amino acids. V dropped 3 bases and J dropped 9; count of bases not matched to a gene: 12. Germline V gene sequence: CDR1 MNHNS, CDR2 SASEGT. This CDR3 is CASSDPSGTGSRPQHF. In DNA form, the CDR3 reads TGTGCCAGCAGTGACCCCTCCGGGACAGGGAGTCGGCCCCAGCATTTT.

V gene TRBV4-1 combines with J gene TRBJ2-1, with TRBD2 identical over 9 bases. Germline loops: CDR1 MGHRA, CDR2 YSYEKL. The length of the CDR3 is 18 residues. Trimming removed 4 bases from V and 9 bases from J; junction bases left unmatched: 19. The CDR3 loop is CASSRFAASGGFSVEQFF. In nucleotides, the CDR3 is TGCGCCAGCAGCCGGTTTGCGGCAAGCGGGGGGTTTTCTGTTGAGCAGTTCTTC.

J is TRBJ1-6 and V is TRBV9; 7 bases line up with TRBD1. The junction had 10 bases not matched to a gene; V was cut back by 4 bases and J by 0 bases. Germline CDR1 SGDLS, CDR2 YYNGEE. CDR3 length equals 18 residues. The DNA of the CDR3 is TGTGCCAGCAGCCTAGGGGGCGGCAAGAGCTCCTATAATTCACCCCTCCACTTT. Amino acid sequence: CASSLGGGKSSYNSPLHF.

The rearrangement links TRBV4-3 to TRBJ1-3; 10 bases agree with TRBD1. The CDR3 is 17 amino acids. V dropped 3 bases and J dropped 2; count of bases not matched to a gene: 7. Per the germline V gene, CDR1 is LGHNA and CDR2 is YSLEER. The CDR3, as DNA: TGCGCCAGCAGCCAGTCTGACAGGGGGCGGGCTGGAAACACCATATATTTT. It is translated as CASSQSDRGRAGNTIYF.

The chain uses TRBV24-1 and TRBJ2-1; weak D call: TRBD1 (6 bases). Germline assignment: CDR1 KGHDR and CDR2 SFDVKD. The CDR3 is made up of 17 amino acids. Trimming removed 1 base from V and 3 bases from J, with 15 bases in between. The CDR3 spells CATSDFSLTGNYNEQFF. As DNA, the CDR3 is TGTGCCACCAGTGATTTCTCCTTAACAGGGAACTACAATGAGCAGTTCTTC.

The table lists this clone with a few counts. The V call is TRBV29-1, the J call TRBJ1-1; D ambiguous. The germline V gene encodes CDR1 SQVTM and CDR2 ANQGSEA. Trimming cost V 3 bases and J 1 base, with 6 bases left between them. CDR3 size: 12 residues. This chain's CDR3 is CSVDPENTEAFF. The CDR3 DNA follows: TGCAGCGTTGACCCAGAGAACACTGAAGCTTTCTTT.